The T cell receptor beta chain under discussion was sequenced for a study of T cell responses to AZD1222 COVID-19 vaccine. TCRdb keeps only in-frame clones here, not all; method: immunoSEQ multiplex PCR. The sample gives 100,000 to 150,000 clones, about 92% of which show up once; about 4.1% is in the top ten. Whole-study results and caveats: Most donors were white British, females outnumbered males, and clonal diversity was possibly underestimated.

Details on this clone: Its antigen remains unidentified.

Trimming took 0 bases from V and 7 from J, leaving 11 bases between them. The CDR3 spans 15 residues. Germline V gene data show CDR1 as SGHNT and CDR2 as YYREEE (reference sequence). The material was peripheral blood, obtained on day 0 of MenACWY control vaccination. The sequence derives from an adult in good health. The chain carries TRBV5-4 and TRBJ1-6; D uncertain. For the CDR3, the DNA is TGTGCCAGCAGCTTGGACAGCTTTTTAAATTCACCCCTCCACTTT. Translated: CASSLDSFLNSPLHF.